This TCR beta chain was documented in a study of blood T cell repertoires in COVID-19. Across the study: COVID-19 samples, acute and convalescent, were from the United States, Italy and Spain. Sources were T cells, B-cell-depleted T cells, or PBMCs; the material itself was cDNA or gDNA.

Between the trimmed V and J ends, which lost 4 bases and 0 bases, there was a span of 13 bases. This CDR3 contains 16 residues. Germline V lookup: CDR1 SGHTA, CDR2 FQGNSA. Per the authors' pipeline: Amplification of reference gene primers provided the estimated nucleated cell counts. The protocol was immunoSEQ multiplex PCR, while the TCRdb copy is restricted to in-frame clones and leaves out a portion. The V and J calls and clone size were taken over from that table, and D and trimming were inferred from the DNA. The sample shows about 160,000 clones, approximately 86% of them seen only once. The specimen was peripheral blood. The chain is built from TRBV7-2 and TRBJ1-3; D remains unclear. The receptor was derived from a man aged 65-85 years with acute or convalescent COVID-19. This CDR3 is CASSSPAGISGNTIYF. The CDR3 region has the DNA TGTGCCAGCAGCTCCCCGGCGGGTATCTCTGGAAACACCATATATTTT. The full variable domain, in which reference TRBV7-2 and TRBJ1-3 provide the parts outside the CDR3, is GAGVSQSPSNKVTEKGKDVELRCDPISGHTALYWYRQSLGQGLEFLIYFQGNSAPDKSGLPSDRFSAERTGGSVSTLTIQRTQQEDSAVYLCASSSPAGISGNTIYFGEGSWLTVV.